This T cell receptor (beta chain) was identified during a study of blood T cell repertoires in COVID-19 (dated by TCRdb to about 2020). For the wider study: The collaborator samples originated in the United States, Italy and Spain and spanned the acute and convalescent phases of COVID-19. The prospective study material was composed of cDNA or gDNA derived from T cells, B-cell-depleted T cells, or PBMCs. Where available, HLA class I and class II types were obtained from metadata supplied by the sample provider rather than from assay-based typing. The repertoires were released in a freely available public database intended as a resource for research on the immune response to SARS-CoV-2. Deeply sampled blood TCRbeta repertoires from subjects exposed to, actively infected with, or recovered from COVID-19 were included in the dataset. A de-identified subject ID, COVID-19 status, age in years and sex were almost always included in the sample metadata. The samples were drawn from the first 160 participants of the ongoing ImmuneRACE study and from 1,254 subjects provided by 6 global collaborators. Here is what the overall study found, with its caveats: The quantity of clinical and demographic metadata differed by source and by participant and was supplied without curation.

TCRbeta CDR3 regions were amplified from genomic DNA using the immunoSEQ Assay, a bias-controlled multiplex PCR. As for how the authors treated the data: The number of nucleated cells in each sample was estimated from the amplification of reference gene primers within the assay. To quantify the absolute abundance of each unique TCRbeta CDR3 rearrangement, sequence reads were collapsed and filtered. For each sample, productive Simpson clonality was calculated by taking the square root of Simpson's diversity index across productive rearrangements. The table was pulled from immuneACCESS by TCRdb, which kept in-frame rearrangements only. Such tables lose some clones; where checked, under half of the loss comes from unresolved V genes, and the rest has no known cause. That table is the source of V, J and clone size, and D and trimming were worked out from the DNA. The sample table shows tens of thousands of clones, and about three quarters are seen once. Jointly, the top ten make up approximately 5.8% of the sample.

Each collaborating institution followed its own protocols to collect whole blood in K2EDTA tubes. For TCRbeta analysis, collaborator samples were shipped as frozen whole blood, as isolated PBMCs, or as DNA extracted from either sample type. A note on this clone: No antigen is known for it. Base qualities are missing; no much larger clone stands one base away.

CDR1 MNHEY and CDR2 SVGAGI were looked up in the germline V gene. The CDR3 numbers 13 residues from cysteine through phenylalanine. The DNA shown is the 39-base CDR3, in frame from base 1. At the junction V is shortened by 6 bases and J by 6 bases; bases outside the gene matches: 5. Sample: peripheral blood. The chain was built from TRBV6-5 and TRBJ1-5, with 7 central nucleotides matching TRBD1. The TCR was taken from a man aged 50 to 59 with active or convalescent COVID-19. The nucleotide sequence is TGTGCCAGCAGCGGACAGGCCCTTCAGCCCCAGCATTTT. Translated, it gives CASSGQALQPQHF.